One and the same sample provided the 20 T cell receptor beta chains below, sequenced in a study of shared clonotypes between healthy human individuals. Sequencing used immunoSEQ multiplex PCR; TCRdb keeps in-frame clones, though not all of them. The repertoire holds under 1,100,000 clones, with approximately 68% as singletons. The sequencing sample was made of memory CD4+ T cells sorted from blood. Described subset: CD45RA-negative fraction. These receptors came from a man aged 18-30 years in good health.

The chain is built from TRBV9 and TRBJ1-6; a weak D match, TRBD1 (5 bases). The CDR3 loop spans 14 amino acids. The germline CDR1 and CDR2 sequences are SGDLS and YYNGEE. Trimming shortened V by 0 bases and J by 10 bases, and 11 bases separated the two germline ends. The CDR3 DNA sequence: TGTGCCAGCAGCGTAGCCAGGGAAGGCTCACCCCTCCACTTT. Translation gives CASSVAREGSPLHF.

The chain is built from TRBV11-1 and TRBJ1-5, with D perhaps matching TRBD1 (5 bases). Germline CDR1 SGHAT, CDR2 FQDESV (reference sequence). This CDR3 region has 15 residues. Deletions cut 3 bases from V and 4 bases from J, with 13 bases between. This chain's CDR3 is CASSLGTGINQPQHF. The CDR3 nucleotides are TGTGCCAGCAGCTTGGGGACTGGGATTAATCAGCCCCAGCATTTT.

This chain connects TRBV7-9 to TRBJ2-2; 7 bases fit TRBD1. The V gene's germline CDR1 is SEHNR and CDR2 FQNEAQ (reference sequence). The CDR3 covers 14 residues. Losses at the gene ends were 5 bases for V and 6 bases for J; bases not matched to a gene: 6. For the CDR3, the DNA is TGTGCCAGCAGCAATCGACAGGGATCCGGGGAGCTGTTTTTT. It specifies CASSNRQGSGELFF.

V is TRBV5-1 and J is TRBJ2-5; 7 bases are a match to TRBD2. J was trimmed by 6 bases and V by 0 bases; bases with no gene match: 8. Per germline, CDR1 SGHRS and CDR2 YFSETQ. The CDR3 consists of 15 residues. The CDR3 nucleotides read TGCGCCAGCAGCTTGGGTGGGACTACCAAGAAGACCCAGTACTTC. This encodes CASSLGGTTKKTQYF. Full variable domain (missing parts from reference TRBV5-1 and TRBJ2-5): KAGVTQTPRYLIKTRGQQVTLSCSPISGHRSVSWYQQTPGQGLQFLFEYFSETQRNKGNFPGRFSGRQFSNSRSEMNVSTLELGDSALYLCASSLGGTTKKTQYFGPGTRLLVL.

The chain recombines TRBV2 with TRBJ1-1; weak D call: TRBD1 (5 bases). The V end lost 2 bases, the J end lost 1 base, and 17 bases lay between the germline ends. This CDR3 contains 17 residues. From germline, CDR1 is SNHLY and CDR2 FYNNEI. The CDR3 nucleotides read TGTGCCAGCAGTGAACGAGGGGCGCGGGGTTGGAACACTGAAGCTTTCTTT. Protein sequence: CASSERGARGWNTEAFF.

This clone showed up just once. Other DNA variants within this sample encode the same CDR3. The J gene is TRBJ1-2, the V gene TRBV18, with D possibly matching TRBD1 (5 bases). Germline loops: CDR1 KGHSH, CDR2 LQKENI. The length of the CDR3 is 13 residues. The germline V and J ends were trimmed by 5 bases and 2 bases, with 9 bases remaining between them. The CDR3 spells CASSEGPNYGYTF. CDR3 DNA: TGTGCCAGCTCAGAGGGACCAAACTATGGCTACACCTTC.

This clone appeared a single time. The chain is built from TRBV2 and TRBJ1-5, with D tentatively TRBD1 (5 bases). Germline-derived CDR1 and CDR2 are SNHLY and FYNNEI. The CDR3 is 14 amino acids. V lost 5 bases and J 5 bases, leaving 13 bases between the germline ends. The DNA of the CDR3 is TGTGCCAGCAGTCATGGGACCGATTATCAGCCCCAGCATTTT. Encoded protein: CASSHGTDYQPQHF.

V usage is TRBV11-1 and J usage is TRBJ2-2; TRBD1 is a possible D gene (5 bases). Per germline, CDR1 SGHAT and CDR2 FQDESV (reference sequence). CDR3 size: 13 residues. V lost 5 bases and J lost 5, with 9 bases in between. The CDR3 region has the DNA TGTGCCAGCAGCCTAAGGGGTACCGGGGAGCTGTTTTTT. Amino acids: CASSLRGTGELFF.

In this sample, this clone turned up once. V and J are TRBV19 and TRBJ1-2; D is undetermined. This CDR3 comprises 14 residues. Germline CDR1 is LNHDA and CDR2 is SQIVND (reference sequence). Trimming shortened V by 5 bases and J by 5 bases, and 15 bases separated the two germline ends. The CDR3 bases are TGTGCCAGTAGTGGAAACGAGGGTTTTTATGGCTACACCTTC. Translating it yields CASSGNEGFYGYTF.

The chain recombines TRBV14 with TRBJ1-6, with 8 bases lining up with TRBD1. V was clipped by 0 bases and J by 7 bases; unmatched bases: 8. This CDR3 region has 17 residues. The germline V gene has CDR1 SGHDN and CDR2 FVKESK. CDR3 nucleotide sequence: TGTGCCAGCAGCCAAGATTTGGGAAGGGACAGGAATTCACCCCTCCACTTT. Translating it yields CASSQDLGRDRNSPLHF.

This rearrangement joins TRBV29-1 to TRBJ2-5; TRBD2 matches at 7 bases. Germline V gene data show CDR1 as SQVTM and CDR2 as ANQGSEA. V was pared by 5 bases and J by 4 bases, with 10 bases of the junction left unmatched. This CDR3 spans 14 amino acids. CDR3 loop: CSVNKWGGRETQYF. Here the CDR3 DNA reads TGCAGCGTTAACAAATGGGGGGGGAGAGAGACCCAGTACTTC.

This clone has just a few counts. The rearrangement joins TRBV7-8 to TRBJ2-7, with 11 bases that match TRBD1. Trimming cost V 5 bases and J 1 base; bases outside gene matches: 4. The CDR3 contains 15 residues. Germline V gene data show CDR1 as SGHVS and CDR2 as FQNEAQ. The CDR3 loop reads CASSVRDRGSYEQYF. DNA of the CDR3: TGTGCCAGCAGCGTCCGGGACAGGGGGTCCTACGAGCAGTACTTC.

The rearrangement uses TRBV11-2 and TRBJ2-5; TRBD2 matches at 8 bases. The CDR3 has 14 amino acids. Germline CDR1 SGHAT, CDR2 FQNNGV. V was pared by 5 bases and J by 9 bases, with 11 bases of the junction left unmatched. The CDR3 sequence is CASSPVGSGESQYF. The DNA for the CDR3 is TGTGCCAGCAGCCCAGTCGGTAGCGGGGAGTCCCAGTACTTC.

The chain carries TRBV19 and TRBJ2-6, with D unresolved. The length of the CDR3 is 16 residues. V shed 5 bases and J shed 2 bases, with 13 bases lying between them. Germline V gene lookup returns CDR1 LNHDA and CDR2 SQIVND (reference sequence). CDR3 region: CASSAYKIAGANVLTF. CDR3 nucleotide sequence: TGTGCCAGTAGTGCTTATAAGATTGCTGGGGCCAACGTCCTGACTTTC.

The DNA of the CDR3 is TGTGCCAGCAGCGCCCGGAGCTATGGCTACACCTTC. Translated: CASSARSYGYTF. This sequence joins TRBV7-9 and TRBJ1-2; unclear D gene. This CDR3 contains 12 residues. Trimming cost V 5 bases and J 4 bases, with 8 bases left between them. In germline, CDR1 is SEHNR, CDR2 FQNEAQ (reference sequence).

This chain uses TRBV11-2 with TRBJ2-5, with 12 positions matching TRBD2. This CDR3 has 14 amino acids. The germline V gene encodes CDR1 SGHAT and CDR2 FQNNGV. The V gene end was trimmed by 6 bases and the J gene end by 5 bases; junction bases not matched to a gene: 4. The CDR3 DNA sequence: TGTGCCAGCAGGGGGACTAGCGGGTTTGAGACCCAGTACTTC. Translating gives CASRGTSGFETQYF.

The chain carries TRBV5-5 and TRBJ1-1; the D is unclear. This CDR3 region has 16 residues. Germline V gene sequence: CDR1 SGHKS, CDR2 YYEKEE (reference sequence). V was cut by 0 bases and J by 0 bases, with 12 bases left in between. The CDR3 DNA follows: TGTGCCAGCAGCTTGGAAGGAGCAGCTGTGAACACTGAAGCTTTCTTT. It yields the protein CASSLEGAAVNTEAFF.

This clone was found a few times. The V gene is TRBV7-2, the J gene TRBJ2-2, with 8 bases identical to TRBD1. V trimming: 2 bases; J trimming: 1 base; junction bases outside the gene matches: 6. The CDR3 contains 17 residues. Per germline, CDR1 SGHTA and CDR2 FQGNSA. The CDR3 region is CASSLPSGGRNTGELFF. CDR3 in DNA: TGTGCCAGCAGCTTACCGTCAGGGGGCAGGAACACCGGGGAGCTGTTTTTT.

V gene TRBV30 combines with J gene TRBJ1-6, with D possibly being TRBD1 (5 bases). This CDR3 contains 20 residues. Trimming stripped 1 base from V and 2 bases from J, with 24 bases between. The V gene's germline CDR1 is GTSNPN and CDR2 SVGIG (reference sequence). CDR3: CAWSALSFGTSFPYNSPLHF. The DNA for the CDR3 is TGTGCCTGGAGTGCCCTCTCTTTTGGGACGTCCTTTCCCTATAATTCACCCCTCCACTTT. Drawing the rest from reference TRBV30 and TRBJ1-6, the complete variable domain is SQTIHQWPATLVQPVGSPLSLECTVEGTSNPNLYWYRQAAGRGLQLLFYSVGIGQISSEVPQNLSASRPQDRQFILSSKKLLLSDSGFYLCAWSALSFGTSFPYNSPLHFGNGTRLTVT.

The chain employs TRBV5-1 and TRBJ2-3, with unresolved D. Trimming took 2 bases from V and 4 from J, leaving 11 bases between them. The CDR3 extends over 14 amino acids. Germline V gene sequence: CDR1 SGHRS, CDR2 YFSETQ. Here the CDR3 reads CASSLGSSADTQYF. The CDR3 coding sequence is TGCGCCAGCAGCTTAGGTAGCTCGGCAGATACGCAGTATTTT.